One and the same sample provided the 25 T cell receptor beta chains below, sequenced in a study of long-term antiretroviral therapy in people with HIV. A v3.0 immunoSEQ assay was performed at survey level. Some clones are missing from TCRdb's copy, which holds only in-frame ones; the method was immunoSEQ multiplex PCR. The sample records 35,000 to 55,000 clones, about 96% being singletons. The sample consisted of unsorted PBMCs, taken 3.7 years after starting antiretroviral therapy. The source of these receptors is a woman in her forties or fifties with HIV.

As regards this clone: The junction shows a germline mismatch at one end, possibly a read error. The rearrangement joins TRBV7-7 to TRBJ2-5; perhaps TRBD1 as D (6 bases). This CDR3 spans 14 amino acids. Looked up from germline, CDR1 is SSHAT and CDR2 is FNYEAQ (reference sequence). The CDR3 sequence: CASSSTGSQETQYF. The CDR3 DNA sequence: TGTGCTAGCAGCTCGACAGGATCTCAAGAGACCCAGTACTTC.

This chain uses TRBV30 with TRBJ2-5, with 8 bases lining up with TRBD1. The CDR3 spans 16 residues. Germline lookup yields CDR1 GTSNPN and CDR2 SVGIG (reference sequence). J gave up 3 bases and V 0 bases, and 9 bases lay outside the gene matches. Here the CDR3 DNA reads TGTGCCTGGAGTGTTATTACGACAGGGGTTAAAGAGACCCAGTACTTC. Protein product: CAWSVITTGVKETQYF.

V gene TRBV28 combines with J gene TRBJ1-2; 9 bases are a match to TRBD1. Germline V lookup: CDR1 MDHEN, CDR2 SYDVKM. V shed 8 bases, J shed 7 bases, and the junction held 8 bases outside the gene matches. The CDR3 loop spans 13 amino acids. The CDR3 bases are TGTGCCAGCGTTCGGGTACAGGGGGCTGGCTACACCTTC. It yields the protein CASVRVQGAGYTF.

The count of this clone is one. The rearrangement links TRBV9 to TRBJ2-7; 7 bases are a match to TRBD1. The J segment lost 4 bases and the V segment lost 0 bases, leaving 4 bases of the junction unmatched. Germline V gene data show CDR1 as SGDLS and CDR2 as YYNGEE. The CDR3 is 14 amino acids. CDR3: CASSVGGGRYEQYF. CDR3 nucleotide sequence: TGTGCCAGCAGCGTAGGAGGGGGCAGGTACGAGCAGTACTTC.

The rearrangement uses TRBV2 and TRBJ2-3, with 8 bases aligning to TRBD2. Germline CDR1 reads SNHLY; CDR2 reads FYNNEI. This CDR3 has 18 amino acids. V was clipped by 3 bases and J by 0 bases; unmatched bases: 11. The CDR3 spells CASSDEGSREASTDTQYF. The CDR3 nucleotides are TGTGCCAGCAGTGACGAGGGTTCGCGGGAGGCTAGCACAGATACGCAGTATTTT.

This clone was counted once. The chain combines TRBV11-1 with TRBJ2-2; 7 nucleotides line up with TRBD1. V gave up 5 bases and J gave up 0 bases; unmatched junction bases: 6. CDR1 and CDR2 (germline): SGHAT, FQDESV (reference sequence). The CDR3 totals 16 residues. The CDR3: CASSPRTGANTGELFF. The CDR3 nucleotides are TGTGCCAGCAGCCCTAGGACAGGAGCGAACACCGGGGAGCTGTTTTTT. Filled out from reference TRBV11-1 and TRBJ2-2, the complete variable domain reads EAEVAQSPRYKITEKSQAVAFWCDPISGHATLYWYRQILGQGPELLVQFQDESVVDDSQLPKDRFSAERLKGVDSTLKIQPAELGDSAMYLCASSPRTGANTGELFFGEGSRLTVL.

The chain couples TRBV5-1 to TRBJ1-2; no firm D call. V lost 0 bases to trimming and J lost 3 bases, with 9 bases between them. CDR1 is SGHRS, CDR2 YFSETQ, per germline. The CDR3 totals 14 residues. CDR3 loop: CASSLGRPDYGYTF. CDR3 nucleotides: TGCGCCAGCAGCTTGGGCAGACCCGACTATGGCTACACCTTC.

The chain links TRBV6-6 to TRBJ2-3; 8 nucleotides agree with TRBD1. This CDR3 spans 15 amino acids. Trimming cost V 0 bases and J 2 bases; bases outside gene matches: 1. Germline CDR1 is MNHNY and CDR2 is SVGAGI (reference sequence). The CDR3: CASSYSTGVTDTQYF. The CDR3 nucleotides read TGTGCCAGCAGTTACTCGACAGGGGTCACAGATACGCAGTATTTT.

A single count supports this clone. The chain employs TRBV9 and TRBJ1-4; TRBD1 might be the D (6 bases). The germline gives CDR1 SGDLS, CDR2 YYNGEE. V lost 0 bases, J lost 8 bases, and 20 bases lay in between. The CDR3 length is 17 residues. The CDR3 sequence is CASSVVFPGETSEKLFF. DNA of the CDR3: TGTGCCAGCAGCGTAGTTTTCCCAGGGGAGACGTCGGAAAAACTGTTTTTT. The full variable domain, with the rest looked up from reference TRBV9 and TRBJ1-4, is DSGVTQTPKHLITATGQRVTLRCSPRSGDLSVYWYQQSLDQGLQFLIQYYNGEERAKGNILERFSAQQFPDLHSELNLSSLELGDSALYFCASSVVFPGETSEKLFFGSGTQLSVL.

The V gene is TRBV6-1, the J gene TRBJ1-3; D is possibly TRBD1 (6 bases). Germline V gene data show CDR1 as MNHNS and CDR2 as SASEGT. V lost 5 bases and J 2 bases, leaving 10 bases between the germline ends. This CDR3 contains 14 residues. CDR3 sequence (DNA): TGTGCCAGCAGTCCTGGGACACCTGGAAACACCATATATTTT. The encoded protein is CASSPGTPGNTIYF.

This clone has just one count. The chain carries TRBV13 and TRBJ2-2, with D unclear. This CDR3 is built from 14 residues. The V gene lost 7 bases and the J gene lost 0 bases, with 9 bases spanning the gap. Germline CDR1 reads PRHDT; CDR2 reads FYEKMQ (reference sequence). The DNA of the CDR3 is TGTGCCAGCACCCATCCCCCGAACACCGGGGAGCTGTTTTTT. It translates to CASTHPPNTGELFF.

This chain joins TRBV5-4 and TRBJ1-3; the match to TRBD1 covers 8 bases. The V segment lost 0 bases and the J segment 2 bases; nucleotides outside the gene matches: 4. The CDR3 extends over 16 amino acids. Per the germline V gene, CDR1 is SGHNT and CDR2 is YYREEE (reference sequence). The DNA of the CDR3 is TGTGCCAGCAGCTTGGGGGACAGGCTCACTGGAAACACCATATATTTT. It specifies CASSLGDRLTGNTIYF.

This chain joins TRBV4-1 and TRBJ2-7; TRBD1 is a possible D gene (6 bases). CDR1 is MGHRA, CDR2 YSYEKL, per germline. The CDR3 has 15 amino acids. Trimming removed 6 bases at V and 4 bases at J, with 19 bases between. CDR3 residues: CASRRGIGRGYEQYF. CDR3 in DNA: TGCGCCAGCAGAAGGGGAATAGGCAGGGGATACGAGCAGTACTTC.

V gene TRBV11-2 combines with J gene TRBJ2-7, with 7 bases matching TRBD1. Losses at the gene ends were 0 bases for V and 5 bases for J; bases not matched to a gene: 7. Per germline, CDR1 SGHAT and CDR2 FQNNGV. The CDR3 covers 15 residues. The CDR3 DNA sequence: TGTGCCAGCAGCTTAGAATCGACAGGGTTCCACGAGCAGTACTTC. This encodes CASSLESTGFHEQYF.

J is TRBJ1-1 and V is TRBV11-2; tentative D call: TRBD1 (6 bases). CDR3 length equals 14 residues. Germline V gene sequence: CDR1 SGHAT, CDR2 FQNNGV. V lost 0 bases, J lost 7 bases, and 12 bases lay in between. The DNA for the CDR3 is TGTGCCAGCAGCTTAGATCACAGGGAGGGTGAAGCTTTCTTT. Amino acids: CASSLDHREGEAFF.

The V call is TRBV2, the J call TRBJ1-2; D not certain. V was pared by 7 bases and J by 4 bases, with 10 bases between. This CDR3 comprises 12 residues. Germline CDR1 is SNHLY and CDR2 is FYNNEI. Here the CDR3 DNA reads TGTGCCAGCATAAGAGACGGCTATGGCTACACCTTC. Protein product: CASIRDGYGYTF. Together with reference TRBV2 and TRBJ1-2, the CDR3 gives the full variable domain: EPEVTQTPSHQVTQMGQEVILRCVPISNHLYFYWYRQILGQKVEFLVSFYNNEISEKSEIFDDQFSVERPDGSNFTLKIRSTKLEDSAMYFCASIRDGYGYTFGSGTRLTVV.

This chain links TRBV30 with TRBJ1-6; TRBD1 aligns across 10 bases. The CDR3 has 13 residues. V trimming: 4 bases; J trimming: 9 bases; junction bases outside the gene matches: 3. Germline V gene sequence: CDR1 GTSNPN, CDR2 SVGIG (reference sequence). This CDR3 reads CAWTGQGPSPLHF. In DNA form, the CDR3 reads TGTGCCTGGACGGGACAGGGGCCTTCACCCCTCCACTTT. Combining the CDR3 with reference TRBV30 and TRBJ1-6 gives the whole variable domain SQTIHQWPATLVQPVGSPLSLECTVEGTSNPNLYWYRQAAGRGLQLLFYSVGIGQISSEVPQNLSASRPQDRQFILSSKKLLLSDSGFYLCAWTGQGPSPLHFGNGTRLTVT.

The chain recombines TRBV6-6 with TRBJ2-7; 10 positions agree with TRBD1. CDR3 size: 13 residues. Unmatched junction bases numbered 3, after V lost 4 bases and J lost 6 bases. Germline CDR1 and CDR2: MNHNY and SVGAGI (reference sequence). In DNA form, the CDR3 reads TGTGCCAGCAGTTTGACAGGGGGCATCGAGCAGTACTTC. Translating it yields CASSLTGGIEQYF.

This chain links TRBV30 with TRBJ2-5; D could derive from TRBD1 or TRBD2 (6 bases each). The CDR3 has 14 amino acids. The germline CDR1 and CDR2 sequences are GTSNPN and SVGIG (reference sequence). Trimming left V 4 bases short and J 1 base short, with 13 bases between. Here the CDR3 reads CAWKLPGAQETQYF. CDR3 DNA sequence: TGTGCCTGGAAGCTCCCGGGGGCCCAAGAGACCCAGTACTTC.

For the CDR3, the DNA is TGTGCCATCAGTGCCGGGACTTACCCCTACGAGCAGTACTTC. Its translation: CAISAGTYPYEQYF. The gene calls are TRBV10-3 and TRBJ2-7, with D tentatively TRBD2 (6 bases). Germline lookup yields CDR1 ENHRY and CDR2 SYGVKD. V dropped 4 bases and J dropped 2 bases, with 12 bases sitting between them. The CDR3 is 14 residues long.

This chain connects TRBV7-9 to TRBJ1-2; tentative D call: TRBD1 (6 bases). Germline V gives CDR1 SEHNR, CDR2 FQNEAQ (reference sequence). The CDR3 has 19 residues. V was clipped by 5 bases and J by 2 bases, with 27 bases between them. CDR3 sequence (DNA): TGTGCCAGCAGCCCCCCACGACCGTCGGGGGACAATCGGAACTATGGCTACACCTTC. It encodes CASSPPRPSGDNRNYGYTF.

The chain joins TRBV9 to TRBJ1-4, with 8 bases lining up with TRBD1. The CDR3 has 16 amino acids. The V gene's germline CDR1 is SGDLS and CDR2 YYNGEE. V lost 2 bases to trimming and J lost 5 bases; unmatched junction nucleotides: 8. The CDR3 nucleotides are TGTGCCAGCAGCGTCCACGGACAGGGAGGGAATGAAAAACTGTTTTTT. It yields the protein CASSVHGQGGNEKLFF.

In this sample, this clone turned up once. V and J are TRBV7-9 and TRBJ1-1, with a weak D call TRBD1 (6 bases). CDR3 length: 13 residues. Germline V lookup: CDR1 SEHNR, CDR2 FQNEAQ (reference sequence). Trimming removed 9 bases from V and 0 bases from J, with 11 bases in between. The CDR3 DNA follows: TGTGCCAGTGAGACAGGAATGAACACTGAAGCTTTCTTT. Translating it yields CASETGMNTEAFF.

CDR3 coding DNA: TGTGCCACCAGCAGAGATCGTGTTGGGACAGAAGGCTACACCTTC. This encodes CATSRDRVGTEGYTF. The J gene is TRBJ1-2, the V gene TRBV15; TRBD1 aligns across 7 bases. The germline V gene encodes CDR1 LNHNV and CDR2 YYDKDF (reference sequence). Trimming removed 0 bases from V and 8 bases from J; junction bases left unmatched: 9. The CDR3 covers 15 residues.

This clone was counted only a few times. The rearrangement uses TRBV4-3 and TRBJ1-6; D gene uncertain. The CDR3 covers 17 residues. Germline CDR1 reads LGHNA; CDR2 reads YSLEER. V lost 0 bases to trimming and J lost 7 bases, with 16 bases between them. In DNA form, the CDR3 reads TGCGCCAGCAGCCAAGACGATCCCATGAACCAAAATTCACCCCTCCACTTT. It yields the protein CASSQDDPMNQNSPLHF.